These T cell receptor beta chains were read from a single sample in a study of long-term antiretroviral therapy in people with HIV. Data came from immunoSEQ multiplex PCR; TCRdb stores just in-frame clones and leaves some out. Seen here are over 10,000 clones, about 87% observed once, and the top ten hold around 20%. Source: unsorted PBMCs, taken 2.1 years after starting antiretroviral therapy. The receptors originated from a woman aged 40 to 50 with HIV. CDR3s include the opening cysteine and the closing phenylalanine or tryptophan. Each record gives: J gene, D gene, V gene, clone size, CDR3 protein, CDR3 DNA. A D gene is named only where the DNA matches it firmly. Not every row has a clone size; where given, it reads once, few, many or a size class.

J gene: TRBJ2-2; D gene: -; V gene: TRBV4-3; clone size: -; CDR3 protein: CASSPWDGGGTGELFF; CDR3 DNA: TGCGCCAGCAGCCCCTGGGACGGAGGGGGGACCGGGGAGCTGTTTTTT
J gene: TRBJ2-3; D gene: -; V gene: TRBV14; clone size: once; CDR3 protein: CASSLTNTQYF; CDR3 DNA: TGTGCCAGCAGCCTCACAAATACGCAGTATTTT
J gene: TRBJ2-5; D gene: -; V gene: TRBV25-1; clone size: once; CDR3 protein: CASSDQGTRGETQYF; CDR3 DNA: TGTGCCAGCAGTGACCAGGGGACCCGAGGAGAGACCCAGTACTTC
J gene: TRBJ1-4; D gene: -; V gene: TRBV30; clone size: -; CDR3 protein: CAWSVSGLATNEKLFF; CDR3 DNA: TGTGCCTGGAGTGTATCCGGGCTTGCAACTAATGAAAAACTGTTTTTT
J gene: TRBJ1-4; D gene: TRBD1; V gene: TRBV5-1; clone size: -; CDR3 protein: CASTLGGQGKPNEKLFF; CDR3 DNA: TGCGCCAGCACACTAGGGGGACAGGGAAAGCCTAATGAAAAACTGTTTTTT
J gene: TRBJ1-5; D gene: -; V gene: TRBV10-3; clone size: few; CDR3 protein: CAISDAGTDWGIGNQPQHF; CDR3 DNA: TGTGCCATCAGTGACGCCGGGACCGATTGGGGGATTGGCAATCAGCCCCAGCATTTT
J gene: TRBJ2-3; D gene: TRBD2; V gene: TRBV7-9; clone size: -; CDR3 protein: CASSRSSGGSDTQYF; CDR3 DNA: TGTGCCAGCAGCCGGTCTAGCGGGGGTTCAGATACGCAGTATTTT
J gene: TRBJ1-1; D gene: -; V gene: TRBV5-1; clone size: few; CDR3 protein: CASSSGQVNTEAFF; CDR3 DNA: TGCGCCAGCAGTTCCGGCCAGGTGAACACTGAAGCTTTCTTT
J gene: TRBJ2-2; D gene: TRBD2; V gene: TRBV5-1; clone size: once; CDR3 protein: CASSLDGGGHTGELFF; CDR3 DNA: TGCGCCAGCAGCTTGGACGGGGGGGGCCACACCGGGGAGCTGTTTTTT
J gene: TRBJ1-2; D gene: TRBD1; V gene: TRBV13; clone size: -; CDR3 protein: CASSLTTGGYDYGYTF; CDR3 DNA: TGTGCCAGCAGCTTAACGACAGGGGGCTACGACTATGGCTACACCTTC
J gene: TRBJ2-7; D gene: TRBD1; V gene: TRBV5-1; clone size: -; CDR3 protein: CASSPGQQFSYEQYF; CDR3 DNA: TGCGCCAGCAGCCCGGGACAGCAATTCTCCTACGAGCAGTACTTC
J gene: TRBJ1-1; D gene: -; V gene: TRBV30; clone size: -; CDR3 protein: CAWSVLRETEAFF; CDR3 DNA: TGTGCCTGGAGTGTACTTCGGGAAACTGAAGCTTTCTTT
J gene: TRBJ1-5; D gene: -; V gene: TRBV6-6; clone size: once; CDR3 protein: CASSRPTDSNQPQHF; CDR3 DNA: TGTGCCAGCAGTCGACCGACAGATAGCAATCAGCCCCAGCATTTT
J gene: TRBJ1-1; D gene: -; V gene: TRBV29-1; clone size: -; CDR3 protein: CSVDPQGSEAFF; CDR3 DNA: TGCAGCGTTGATCCCCAGGGATCTGAAGCTTTCTTT
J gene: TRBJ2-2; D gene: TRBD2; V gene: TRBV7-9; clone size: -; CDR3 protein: CASSPPRTSSGELFF; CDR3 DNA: TGTGCCAGCAGCCCTCCCCGGACTAGCTCCGGGGAGCTGTTTTTT
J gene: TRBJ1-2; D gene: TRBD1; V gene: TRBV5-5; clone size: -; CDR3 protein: CASSLEAGGFGYTF; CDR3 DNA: TGTGCCAGCAGCTTGGAGGCAGGGGGCTTTGGCTACACCTTC
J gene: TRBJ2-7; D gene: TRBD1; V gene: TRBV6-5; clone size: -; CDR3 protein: CASTSPGQGSNEQYF; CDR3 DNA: TGTGCCAGCACCTCCCCGGGACAGGGGAGCAACGAGCAGTACTTC
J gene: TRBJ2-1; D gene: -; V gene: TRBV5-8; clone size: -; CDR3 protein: CASSLNTLSYNEQFF; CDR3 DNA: TGTGCCAGCAGCTTGAACACCCTCTCCTACAATGAGCAGTTCTTC
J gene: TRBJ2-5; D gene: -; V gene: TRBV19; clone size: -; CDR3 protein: CASSPLVVRAQETQYF; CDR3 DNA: TGTGCCAGTAGTCCCCTTGTAGTTAGGGCACAAGAGACCCAGTACTTC
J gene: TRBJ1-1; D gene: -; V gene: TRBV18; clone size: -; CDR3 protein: CASSPSGVNTEAFF; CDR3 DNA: TGTGCCAGCTCACCGTCAGGCGTGAACACTGAAGCTTTCTTT
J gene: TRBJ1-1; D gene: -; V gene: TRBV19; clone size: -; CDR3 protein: CASSIGQGRQEAFF; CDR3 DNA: TGTGCCAGTAGTATTGGTCAGGGGCGGCAGGAAGCTTTCTTT
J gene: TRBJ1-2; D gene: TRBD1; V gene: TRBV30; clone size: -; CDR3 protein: CAWSATLLGQGSTYGYTF; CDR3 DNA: TGTGCCTGGAGTGCAACACTCCTGGGACAGGGGTCCACCTATGGCTACACCTTC
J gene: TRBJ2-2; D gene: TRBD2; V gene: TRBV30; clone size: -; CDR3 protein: CAWSVVRRGSYTGELFF; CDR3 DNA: TGTGCCTGGAGTGTAGTCCGGCGGGGGTCGTACACCGGGGAGCTGTTTTTT
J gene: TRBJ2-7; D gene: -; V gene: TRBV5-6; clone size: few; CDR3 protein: CASSFQVSSYEQYF; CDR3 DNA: TGTGCCAGCAGCTTTCAAGTCAGCTCCTACGAGCAGTACTTC
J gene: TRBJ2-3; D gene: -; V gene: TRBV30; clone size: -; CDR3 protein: CAWSEAQDTQYF; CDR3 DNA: TGTGCCTGGAGTGAGGCCCAAGATACGCAGTATTTT
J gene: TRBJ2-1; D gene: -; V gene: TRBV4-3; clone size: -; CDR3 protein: CASSQARFSGDEQFF; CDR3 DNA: TGCGCCAGCAGCCAAGCACGGTTCTCCGGAGATGAGCAGTTCTTC
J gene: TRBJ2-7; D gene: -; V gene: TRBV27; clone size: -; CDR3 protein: CASSLSGVYEQYF; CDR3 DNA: TGTGCCAGCAGTTTATCCGGGGTCTACGAGCAGTACTTC
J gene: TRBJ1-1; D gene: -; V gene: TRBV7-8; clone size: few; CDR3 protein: CASSSTRGRTNTEAFF; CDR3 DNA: TGTGCCAGCAGCTCCACCCGGGGACGGACGAACACTGAAGCTTTCTTT
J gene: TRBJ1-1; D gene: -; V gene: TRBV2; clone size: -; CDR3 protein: CASSEGAGLTEAFF; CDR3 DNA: TGTGCCAGCAGTGAAGGCGCAGGGCTCACTGAAGCTTTCTTT
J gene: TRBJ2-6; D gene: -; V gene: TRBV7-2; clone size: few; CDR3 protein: CASSPFVANVLTF; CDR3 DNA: TGTGCCAGCAGCCCCTTTGTGGCCAACGTCCTGACTTTC
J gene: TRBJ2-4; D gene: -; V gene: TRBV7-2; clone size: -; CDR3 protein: CASSLAIGTVVAKNIQYF; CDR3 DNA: TGTGCCAGCAGCTTAGCGATAGGGACGGTTGTAGCCAAAAACATTCAGTACTTC
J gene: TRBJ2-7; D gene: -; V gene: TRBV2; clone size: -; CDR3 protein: CASSEDPRGGDF; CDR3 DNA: TGTGCCAGCAGTGAGGACCCCAGGGGAGGAGACTTC
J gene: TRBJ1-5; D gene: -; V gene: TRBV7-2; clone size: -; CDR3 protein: CASSLTVGQPQHF; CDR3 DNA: TGTGCCAGCAGCTTAACTGTTGGGCAGCCCCAGCATTTT
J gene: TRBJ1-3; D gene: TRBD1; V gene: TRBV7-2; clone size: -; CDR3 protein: CASSPDRYSGNTIYF; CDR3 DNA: TGTGCCAGCAGCCCGGACAGGTACTCTGGAAACACCATATATTTT
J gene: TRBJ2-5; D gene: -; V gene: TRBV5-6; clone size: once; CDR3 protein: CASKRSVPTATTETQYF; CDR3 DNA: TGTGCCAGCAAACGGTCCGTTCCGACAGCCACAACGGAGACCCAGTACTTC
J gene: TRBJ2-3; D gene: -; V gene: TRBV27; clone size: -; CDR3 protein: CASRSHQSDTQYF; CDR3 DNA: TGTGCCAGCAGATCCCATCAGTCAGATACGCAGTATTTT
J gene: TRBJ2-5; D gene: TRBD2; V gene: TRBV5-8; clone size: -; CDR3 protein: CASSFWRGATQETQYF; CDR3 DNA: TGTGCCAGCAGCTTCTGGCGGGGGGCTACCCAAGAGACCCAGTACTTC
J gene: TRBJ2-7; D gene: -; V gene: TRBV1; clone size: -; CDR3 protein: CTSSQVQTSSYEQYF; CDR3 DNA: TGCACCAGCAGCCAAGTTCAGACGAGCTCCTACGAGCAGTACTTC
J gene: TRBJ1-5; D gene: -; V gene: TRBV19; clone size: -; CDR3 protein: CASSIGGPNQPQHF; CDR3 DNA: TGTGCCAGTAGTATAGGGGGCCCCAATCAGCCCCAGCATTTT
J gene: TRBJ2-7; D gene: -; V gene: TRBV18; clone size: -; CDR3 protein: CASSPPGAAGTYEQYF; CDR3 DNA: TGTGCCAGCTCACCACCGGGGGCAGCGGGAACCTACGAGCAGTACTTC
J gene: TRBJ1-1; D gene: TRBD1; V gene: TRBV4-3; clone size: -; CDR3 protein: CASSQDIATGDTEAFF; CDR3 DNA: TGCGCCAGCAGCCAAGATATCGCGACAGGGGACACTGAAGCTTTCTTT
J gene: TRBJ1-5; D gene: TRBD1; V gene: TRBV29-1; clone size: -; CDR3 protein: CSVAVGQGYQPQHF; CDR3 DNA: TGCAGCGTTGCGGTGGGACAGGGCTACCAGCCCCAGCATTTT
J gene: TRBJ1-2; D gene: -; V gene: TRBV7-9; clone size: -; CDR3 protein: CASSLANLYGYTF; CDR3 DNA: TGTGCCAGCAGCTTGGCGAATTTATATGGCTACACCTTC
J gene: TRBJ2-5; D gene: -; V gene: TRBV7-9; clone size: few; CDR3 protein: CASSVGGREETQYF; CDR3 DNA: TGTGCCAGCAGCGTCGGGGGTCGAGAGGAGACCCAGTACTTC
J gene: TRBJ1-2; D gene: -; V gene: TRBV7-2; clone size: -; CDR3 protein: CASSREGSYGYTF; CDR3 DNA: TGTGCCAGCTCACGGGAGGGTTCCTATGGCTACACCTTC
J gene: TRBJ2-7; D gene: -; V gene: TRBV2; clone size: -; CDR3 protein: CASREIVSSYEQYF; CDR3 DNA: TGTGCCAGCAGAGAAATTGTTAGCTCCTACGAGCAGTACTTC
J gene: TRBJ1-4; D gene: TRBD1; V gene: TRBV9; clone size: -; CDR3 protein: CASSASGTDEKLFF; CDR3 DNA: TGTGCCAGCAGCGCCTCAGGGACAGATGAAAAACTGTTTTTT
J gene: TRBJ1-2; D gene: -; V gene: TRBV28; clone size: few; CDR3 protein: CASSLGGQTRGYTF; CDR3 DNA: TGTGCCAGCAGTTTAGGAGGACAGACTCGTGGCTACACCTTC
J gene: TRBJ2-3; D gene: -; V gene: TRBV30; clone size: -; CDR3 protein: CTFNPGADHGDTQYF; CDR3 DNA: TGTACCTTTAACCCGGGGGCCGACCACGGAGATACGCAGTATTTT
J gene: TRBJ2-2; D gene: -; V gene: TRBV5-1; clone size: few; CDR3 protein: CASSMGTLNTGELFF; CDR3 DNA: TGCGCCAGCAGCATGGGGACATTGAACACCGGGGAGCTGTTTTTT
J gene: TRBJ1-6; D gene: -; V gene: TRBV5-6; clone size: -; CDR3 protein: CASSMLGGTRHSPLHF; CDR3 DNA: TGTGCCAGCAGCATGCTAGGGGGTACCCGACATTCACCCCTCCACTTT
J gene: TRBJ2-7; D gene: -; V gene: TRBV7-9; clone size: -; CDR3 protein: CASSLGPLGLGDYEQYF; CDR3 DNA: TGTGCCAGCAGCTTAGGGCCGTTAGGGTTGGGAGACTACGAGCAGTACTTC
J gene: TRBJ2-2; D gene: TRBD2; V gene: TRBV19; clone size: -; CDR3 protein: CASTDRLAGFTGELFF; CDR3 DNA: TGTGCCAGTACCGATAGACTAGCGGGGTTTACCGGGGAGCTGTTTTTT
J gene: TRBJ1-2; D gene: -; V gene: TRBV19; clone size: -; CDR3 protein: CASSIEVGDLPYGYTF; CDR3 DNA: TGTGCCAGTAGTATAGAGGTAGGGGACCTCCCTTATGGCTACACCTTC